These 32 T cell receptor beta chains were all obtained from the same sample, sequenced in a study of T cell responses to AZD1222 COVID-19 vaccine. Sequencing used immunoSEQ multiplex PCR; TCRdb keeps in-frame clones, though not all of them. The sample has approximately 52,000 clones, 80% to 90% seen once. The sample in question was peripheral blood, obtained 28 days after the second AZD1222 dose. These receptors were taken from an adult who received the AZD1222 COVID-19 vaccine.

This clone was counted once. The genes are TRBV7-9 and TRBJ2-2; unclear D gene. Trimming left V 1 base short and J 1 base short, with 4 bases between. This CDR3 comprises 14 residues. Germline values: CDR1 SEHNR, CDR2 FQNEAQ (reference sequence). The CDR3 loop reads CASSLGQNTGELFF. CDR3 nucleotide sequence: TGTGCCAGCAGCTTAGGACAGAACACCGGGGAGCTGTTTTTT.

The chain employs TRBV28 and TRBJ1-2; TRBD1 aligns across 9 bases. CDR1 MDHEN and CDR2 SYDVKM come from the germline V gene. V trimming: 5 bases; J trimming: 6 bases; junction bases outside the gene matches: 4. This CDR3 comprises 13 residues. The CDR3 nucleotides are TGTGCCAGCAGTCTGACAGGGGGAAATGGCTACACCTTC. It specifies CASSLTGGNGYTF.

The V gene is TRBV21-1, the J gene TRBJ2-2. TRBV21-1 is a listed pseudogene. The CDR3 length is 16 residues. CDR3 nucleotides: TGTGCCAGCAGCAAAGATAGGCCAACGAACACCGGGGAGCTGTTTTTT. Residues: CASSKDRPTNTGELFF.

This clone showed up just a few times. The rearrangement uses TRBV5-1 and TRBJ2-1, with a tentative D call TRBD2 (5 bases). Germline-derived CDR1 and CDR2 are SGHRS and YFSETQ. The length of the CDR3 is 19 residues. Deletions cut 0 bases from V and 4 bases from J, with 23 bases between. CDR3 sequence: CASSLGTSPLPPLYNEQFF. CDR3 DNA sequence: TGCGCCAGCAGCTTGGGGACTTCTCCTTTGCCCCCCCTTTACAATGAGCAGTTCTTC.

The rearrangement uses TRBV10-2 and TRBJ1-1, with D unclear. The CDR3 is 17 residues long. Germline CDR1 and CDR2: WSHSY and SAAADI. Trimming shortened V by 2 bases and J by 5 bases, and 21 bases separated the two germline ends. The CDR3 sequence is CASSEPTPVRRRTEAFF. CDR3 sequence (DNA): TGCGCCAGCAGTGAGCCGACCCCCGTCAGACGGAGGACTGAAGCTTTCTTT.

This chain connects TRBV7-2 to TRBJ2-7, with 8 bases lining up with TRBD2. V trimming: 4 bases; J trimming: 6 bases; junction bases outside the gene matches: 2. CDR3 length: 12 residues. CDR1 and CDR2 (germline): SGHTA, FQGNSA. The CDR3 sequence: CASSSGGLEQYF. The CDR3 DNA reads TGTGCCAGCAGCTCGGGGGGGCTCGAGCAGTACTTC.

The sample holds one count of this clone. The chain is built from TRBV19 and TRBJ1-3, with D perhaps matching TRBD1 (6 bases). CDR3 length: 14 amino acids. Trimming took off 5 bases at V and 4 bases at J, with 12 bases between the two ends. The germline gives CDR1 LNHDA, CDR2 SQIVND (reference sequence). In DNA form, the CDR3 reads TGTGCCAGTAGTCAGGACAGATCGGGAAACACCATATATTTT. It is translated as CASSQDRSGNTIYF.

The gene calls are TRBV6-1 and TRBJ1-2; weak D call: TRBD1 (5 bases). From germline, CDR1 is MNHNS and CDR2 SASEGT. This CDR3 is 15 amino acids long. With 0 bases removed from V and 4 bases from J, the gap between germline ends came to 12 bases. CDR3 nucleotide sequence: TGTGCCAGCAGTGAAGCAGGGGCCTCCCGCTATGGCTACACCTTC. It codes for CASSEAGASRYGYTF.

The chain links TRBV7-8 to TRBJ1-2, with 8 bases matching TRBD1. The CDR3 covers 16 residues. The germline CDR1 and CDR2 sequences are SGHVS and FQNEAQ. J gave up 0 bases and V 0 bases, and 3 bases lay outside the gene matches. Here the CDR3 reads CASSLARGRTNYGYTF. The CDR3, as DNA: TGTGCCAGCAGCTTAGCCAGGGGGCGTACTAACTATGGCTACACCTTC.

This clone was found once. The chain couples TRBV6-1 to TRBJ2-5, with 9 bases that match TRBD1. This CDR3 contains 15 residues. Germline CDR1 and CDR2: MNHNS and SASEGT. Losses at the gene ends were 1 base for V and 0 bases for J; bases not matched to a gene: 0. In DNA, the CDR3 is TGTGCCAGCAGTGAAGGGGACAGGGACCAAGAGACCCAGTACTTC. It is translated as CASSEGDRDQETQYF.

CDR3 amino acids: CASIQPSTDTQYF. In DNA, the CDR3 is TGTGCCAGCATACAGCCTAGCACAGATACGCAGTATTTT. The V gene is TRBV12-3 or TRBV12-4, the J gene TRBJ2-3; D is unclear. V lost 7 bases to trimming and J lost 0 bases, with 8 bases between them. CDR3 length: 13 residues.

This clone was picked up one time. The chain carries TRBV2 and TRBJ2-3; TRBD2 agrees at 12 bases. With V trimmed by 4 bases and J by 0 bases, 8 bases remained unmatched. The germline V gene encodes CDR1 SNHLY and CDR2 FYNNEI. This CDR3 contains 18 residues. CDR3: CASSVGLAGGTSTDTQYF. The CDR3 bases are TGTGCCAGCAGTGTGGGTCTAGCGGGAGGGACTAGCACAGATACGCAGTATTTT.

V and J are TRBV19 and TRBJ2-7; no definite D call. The CDR3 runs to 13 residues. V was shortened by 6 bases and J by 3 bases, with 12 bases between the two germline ends. Germline CDR1 reads LNHDA; CDR2 reads SQIVND (reference sequence). DNA of the CDR3: TGTGCCAGTAGCGTAGGCTGGATCTACGAGCAGTACTTC. Amino acid sequence: CASSVGWIYEQYF.

The rearrangement uses TRBV9 and TRBJ1-1; possibly TRBD1 for D (5 bases). Trimming left V 0 bases short and J 4 bases short, with 10 bases between. The CDR3 is made up of 14 amino acids. Germline V lookup: CDR1 SGDLS, CDR2 YYNGEE. DNA of the CDR3: TGTGCCAGCAGCGTAGATTGGGGGAGCACTGAAGCTTTCTTT. Residues: CASSVDWGSTEAFF.

V is TRBV5-6 and J is TRBJ1-2, with TRBD1 as a possible D gene (5 bases). The CDR3 totals 16 residues. V lost 4 bases and J lost 7, with 23 bases in between. CDR1 is SGHDT, CDR2 YYEEEE, per germline. This CDR3 reads CASSPRAKGNYVGYTF. The CDR3 region has the DNA TGTGCCAGCAGCCCCAGGGCGAAAGGCAACTATGTTGGCTACACCTTC.

The chain is built from TRBV4-1 and TRBJ1-3; maybe TRBD1 (6 bases). The CDR3 covers 15 residues. The V end was cut by 1 base, the J end by 6 bases, with 13 bases between. Looked up from germline, CDR1 is MGHRA and CDR2 is YSYEKL. CDR3 sequence (DNA): TGCGCCAGCAGCCAAGCGGGCTGGGGGGCAAACACCATATATTTT. Its protein product is CASSQAGWGANTIYF.

The chain combines TRBV30 with TRBJ2-7, with 14 bases that match TRBD2. J gave up 4 bases and V 5 bases, and 4 bases lay outside the gene matches. The CDR3 contains 14 residues. In germline, CDR1 is GTSNPN, CDR2 SVGIG (reference sequence). The CDR3 here is CAWGTSGGGYEQYF. CDR3 DNA sequence: TGTGCCTGGGGGACTAGCGGGGGAGGTTACGAGCAGTACTTC.

The chain couples TRBV11-3 to TRBJ1-1; D not resolved. The CDR3 contains 13 residues. V lost 4 bases and J 5 bases, leaving 11 bases between the germline ends. Germline CDR1 is SGHNT and CDR2 is YENEEA. The CDR3 protein is CASSSVGVTEAFF. In DNA, the CDR3 is TGTGCCAGCAGCTCGGTTGGTGTTACTGAAGCTTTCTTT.

In DNA, the CDR3 is TGTGCCAGCAGTTCGGCCGCCAGGGGGCCCGGCTCTGGAAACACCATATATTTT. Residues: CASSSAARGPGSGNTIYF. The genes are TRBV28 and TRBJ1-3; 8 bases map to TRBD1. The CDR3 spans 18 residues. Germline lookup yields CDR1 MDHEN and CDR2 SYDVKM. V trimming: 4 bases; J trimming: 0 bases; junction bases outside the gene matches: 11.

A single count supports this clone. The chain employs TRBV25-1 and TRBJ2-5; D perhaps matches TRBD2 (6 bases). Trimming removed 3 bases from V and 1 base from J, with 15 bases in between. The CDR3 is 16 residues long. Germline CDR1 reads MGHDK; CDR2 reads SYGVNS. Here the CDR3 reads CASSDGGTPSQETQYF. DNA for the CDR3: TGTGCCAGCAGTGATGGGGGGACTCCTTCCCAAGAGACCCAGTACTTC.

This clone was recorded a few times. The CDR3 DNA reads as TGTGCCAGCAGCTCTCATCTTATTGACATTCAGTACTTC. This gives the protein CASSSHLIDIQYF. The V and J genes are TRBV7-9 and TRBJ2-4, with D unclear. Between the trimmed V and J ends, which lost 4 bases and 8 bases, there was a span of 12 bases. Germline CDR1 reads SEHNR; CDR2 reads FQNEAQ (reference sequence). The CDR3 is made up of 13 amino acids.

This chain uses TRBV11-3 with TRBJ2-1, with D maybe TRBD1 (6 bases). This CDR3 has 15 amino acids. In germline, CDR1 is SGHNT, CDR2 YENEEA. V was cut by 5 bases and J by 0 bases, with 11 bases left in between. CDR3: CASSQDSSSYNEQFF. CDR3 bases: TGTGCCAGCAGCCAGGACAGCAGCTCCTACAATGAGCAGTTCTTC.

The chain couples TRBV5-6 to TRBJ2-3; no definite D call. Germline CDR1 SGHDT, CDR2 YYEEEE. The germline V and J ends were trimmed by 1 base and 5 bases, with 2 bases remaining between them. The CDR3 is 11 residues long. The CDR3 DNA is TGTGCCAGCAGCTTGCGAGATACGCAGTATTTT. Protein sequence: CASSLRDTQYF. Full variable domain (missing parts from reference TRBV5-6 and TRBJ2-3): DAGVTQSPTHLIKTRGQQVTLRCSPKSGHDTVSWYQQALGQGPQFIFQYYEEEERQRGNFPDRFSGHQFPNYSSELNVNALLLGDSALYLCASSLRDTQYFGPGTRLTVL.

This clone was detected once. The rearrangement links TRBV28 to TRBJ1-6; possibly TRBD1 for D (5 bases). V was pared by 1 base and J by 7 bases, with 11 bases between. The CDR3 loop spans 15 amino acids. Germline CDR1 MDHEN, CDR2 SYDVKM. The CDR3 DNA reads TGTGCCAGCAGTTTATCACTGTGGGGGAATTCACCCCTCCACTTT. Protein sequence: CASSLSLWGNSPLHF.

The rearrangement joins TRBV30 to TRBJ2-1; 10 bases fit TRBD1. The CDR3 has 15 residues. After removal of 7 bases from V and 7 bases from J, the junction contained 13 bases not matched to a gene. Germline V gene lookup returns CDR1 GTSNPN and CDR2 SVGIG (reference sequence). For the CDR3, the DNA is TGTGCCTCAGACTACCCGGGACAGGGGATAAATGAGCAGTTCTTC. Its translation: CASDYPGQGINEQFF.

The chain recombines TRBV9 with TRBJ2-1; 9 positions agree with TRBD1. Germline V lookup: CDR1 SGDLS, CDR2 YYNGEE. The CDR3 is made up of 15 amino acids. Trimming cost V 6 bases and J 7 bases; bases outside gene matches: 11. In DNA form, the CDR3 reads TGTGCCAGCACTTCCGGGACAGGGAGTTTAAATGAGCAGTTCTTC. Translation: CASTSGTGSLNEQFF.

This clone showed up just once. The rearrangement links TRBV28 to TRBJ1-6; D call uncertain. The CDR3 is 15 residues long. V gave up 7 bases and J gave up 2 bases, with 12 bases separating them. Per germline, CDR1 MDHEN and CDR2 SYDVKM. Here the CDR3 reads CASTPEGPYNSPLHF. The CDR3 nucleotides read TGTGCCAGCACCCCAGAAGGACCCTATAATTCACCCCTCCACTTT.

V usage is TRBV4-1 and J usage is TRBJ2-1; 7 bases map to TRBD1. V gave up 1 base and J gave up 4 bases; unmatched junction bases: 4. The V gene's germline CDR1 is MGHRA and CDR2 YSYEKL. There are 15 residues in the CDR3. The CDR3 is CASSQVQDRYNEQFF. CDR3 nucleotides: TGCGCCAGCAGCCAAGTTCAGGACAGGTACAATGAGCAGTTCTTC.

This sequence joins TRBV2 and TRBJ2-7; 8 bases line up with TRBD1. Germline V gene lookup returns CDR1 SNHLY and CDR2 FYNNEI. This CDR3 is 13 amino acids long. After removal of 7 bases from V and 4 bases from J, the junction contained 6 bases not matched to a gene. CDR3 sequence (DNA): TGTGCCAGCATCGAGAGACAGGGGTACGAGCAGTACTTC. Translated: CASIERQGYEQYF.

The chain is built from TRBV7-9 and TRBJ2-7; D gene ambiguous. V lost 1 base and J lost 0, with 10 bases in between. The CDR3 has 15 residues. The germline V gene has CDR1 SEHNR and CDR2 FQNEAQ (reference sequence). CDR3 bases: TGTGCCAGCAGCTTAGTGGGCCGGCTCTCCTACGAGCAGTACTTC. Amino acid sequence: CASSLVGRLSYEQYF.

V and J are TRBV15 and TRBJ1-6; D is ambiguous. Germline CDR1 LNHNV, CDR2 YYDKDF (reference sequence). The germline V and J ends were trimmed by 1 base and 6 bases, with 13 bases remaining between them. The CDR3 sequence is 16 residues long. The CDR3 DNA follows: TGTGCCACCAGCAGAGGGGCAGGCAACCTTAATTCACCCCTCCACTTT. Its protein is CATSRGAGNLNSPLHF. The full variable domain, rest sourced from reference TRBV15 and TRBJ1-6, is DAMVIQNPRYQVTQFGKPVTLSCSQTLNHNVMYWYQQKSSQAPKLLFHYYDKDFNNEADTPDNFQSRRPNTSFCFLDIRSPGLGDTAMYLCATSRGAGNLNSPLHFGNGTRLTVT.

This chain connects TRBV27 to TRBJ2-7; 9 bases are shared with TRBD1. Germline loops: CDR1 MNHEY, CDR2 SMNVEV (reference sequence). With V trimmed by 1 base and J by 6 bases, 10 bases remained unmatched. The CDR3 is 16 residues long. The CDR3 region is CASSLLADRGRGEQYF. CDR3 nucleotides: TGTGCCAGCAGTTTATTAGCGGACAGGGGACGGGGCGAGCAGTACTTC.